This T cell receptor beta chain originates from a study of blood T cell repertoires in COVID-19. On the study more broadly: Whether acute or convalescent, the COVID-19 samples came from the United States, Italy and Spain. From T cells, B-cell-depleted T cells, or PBMCs came the material, which was cDNA or gDNA.

The protocol was immunoSEQ multiplex PCR, while the TCRdb copy is restricted to in-frame clones and leaves out a portion. Of 490,000 or so clones listed, less than 90% are singletons. V lost 2 bases, J lost 4 bases, and 13 bases lay in between. The length of the CDR3 is 15 residues. Per germline, CDR1 SGHKS and CDR2 YYEKEE (reference sequence). Donors were grouped by their self-reported clinical history. Two negative PCRs, clearance, or symptom resolution characterized the recovered Cohort 3 donors. Input material: PBMCs or T cells enriched from blood (not recorded which). This TCR was recovered from a woman aged 55 to 70 who had recovered from COVID-19. The chain links TRBV5-5 to TRBJ2-1, with a tentative D call TRBD1 (5 bases). CDR3 region: CASSFTRTNYNEQFF. CDR3 coding DNA: TGTGCCAGCAGCTTCACTCGGACAAATTACAATGAGCAGTTCTTC.